This T cell receptor beta chain originates from a study of human T cells and chemical hapten exposure. Regarding the study as a whole: Compared to controls, expanded TCRs made significantly more large clusters of similar CDR3s.

Described time point: pre-sensitization, week 0. The sample's treatment: therapeutic diphenylcyclopropenone sensitization with weekly scalp DPC. Authors' analysis steps: Samples had a median of 95,638 TCRs, ranging about 20,000 to 690,600. TCRdb re-derived calls from the RACE reads in MiXCR, one entry per CDR3 protein. TCRdb, rather than the study authors, made the V and J calls. The table lists about 68,000 distinct CDR3 sequences, approximately 9.9% of them singletons, with 4.5% to 5.5% in the top ten. Germline V CDR1 and CDR2: SGHRS, YFSETQ. J lost 2 bases, V lost 2 bases, and 6 bases had no gene match. The CDR3 loop spans 16 amino acids. This clonotype showed up just a few times. Its antigen is unknown.

The V and J genes are TRBV5-1 and TRBJ2-3; 9 positions agree with TRBD2. This sample comprised whole blood, obtained in connection with sensitization to the hapten diphenylcyclopropenone (DPC). This clonotype was sampled from a woman aged 45-59 years with alopecia areata. Some clones in this sample may be carry-over from other donors' samples. The CDR3 sequence: CASSFLAGRNTDTQYF. The CDR3 bases are TGCGCCAGCAGCTTTCTAGCGGGGAGAAACACAGATACGCAGTATTTT.